The sequence of this T cell receptor (beta chain) was determined in a study of glioma-infiltrating T cells after dendritic cell vaccination (dated by TCRdb to 2015 to 2016). Broadly, across the study: Of the approximately 15 glioblastoma patients in the cohort, all drawn from Phase I and II dendritic cell vaccination trials, 9 were newly diagnosed and 6 had recurrent disease. Autologous tumor lysate-pulsed dendritic cell vaccination was administered to the patients between the early 2000s and the early 2010s. To make the vaccine, monocyte-derived dendritic cells were cultured for under 9 days with IL-4 and GM-CSF and then pulsed overnight with autologous tumor lysate. Three intradermal dendritic cell vaccine injections were administered to patients at biweekly intervals in the arm below the axilla. In glioblastoma patients vaccinated with dendritic cells, deep sequencing of TCR beta CDR3 regions served to measure the amount of tumor-infiltrating lymphocytes and to compare repertoires between tumor and blood. Survival after dendritic cell vaccination was correlated with TCR sequencing metrics, such as TIL content and the overlap between tumor and blood repertoires. Results and caveats for the whole study, not just this receptor: Longer time to progression and overall survival after dendritic cell vaccination were predicted by higher estimated pretreatment TIL content. TCR clonality showed no direct relationship with survival, which suggests that a diverse polyclonal response may be important. The cohort was small and heterogeneous, with few patients having full blood and tumor sets and even fewer initial-recurrent tumor pairs. The three-group TCR overlap response model was characterized as speculative, and prospective validation of the model was stated to be required.

The germline V end is reduced by 4 bases and the J end by 2 bases; junction bases left unmatched: 18. CDR3 length: 20 amino acids, cysteine to phenylalanine. The retained sequence is limited to the CDR3, 60 bases, with the frame set at the first base. The germline V gene encodes CDR1 SGDLS and CDR2 YYNGEE. The immunoSEQ assay amplified TCRB CDR3 regions from around 2.1 micrograms of genomic DNA, or from all available DNA when less than that amount was available. The multiplex PCR employed 60 forward primers targeting TCR V beta segments and 13 reverse primers targeting J beta segments. To estimate the number of reads per starting template, synthetic control templates were added to each sample at limiting dilution. The Illumina HiSeq System generated sequencing reads of 87 bp. In the original analysis: To remove PCR and sequencing errors, closely related sequences were merged with a nearest neighbor algorithm. TCR overlap was measured as the percentage of unique tumor TCR beta sequences also present in the same patient's peripheral blood. TCRdb took over this immuneACCESS table, retaining in-frame rearrangements with V and J assigned. Such tables are incomplete; in checked studies, under half of the missing clones stem from an unresolved V gene, and the remainder is unexplained. Clone size and V and J calls were adopted from that table, with D and trimming inferred from the DNA. In this sample the table shows approximately 48,000 clones, over 75% of which occur a single time. Jointly, the top ten make up around 10% of the sample.

With regard to this clone: Its antigen specificity is not known. No much larger clonotype is one base removed from it; base qualities were not supplied.

Patients were selected on the basis of adequate residual fresh-frozen tumor tissue and more than two years of available survival data. Molecular status otherwise varied across the glioblastoma patients, but none of them carried an isocitrate dehydrogenase mutation. PBMC collection took place before vaccination, two weeks after the third vaccination, and at tumor progression if progression occurred. Genomic DNA was extracted with the Qiagen DNeasy Blood extraction Kit. The origin of this receptor is a human donor with glioblastoma. Recombination joined TRBV9 with TRBJ2-6, with 7 junctional bases fitting TRBD2. Sequenced here: blood, sampled before dendritic cell vaccination. The CDR3 here reads CASSPRGLVEGAAGANVLTF. In nucleotides, the sequence is TGTGCCAGCAGCCCCCGAGGACTAGTTGAGGGCGCCGCTGGGGCCAACGTCCTGACTTTC.